This passage covers 21 T cell receptor beta chains from one sample sequenced in a study of CD8+ T cells in alopecia areata. Reverse transcription of extracted RNA yielded cDNA, which provided the sequencing template. Method: immunoSEQ multiplex PCR; TCRdb's copy keeps in-frame clones and lacks some. The sample records 64,000 or so clones, roughly 46% being singletons. Treatment of the sample: oral pan-JAK inhibitor, 5-10 mg twice daily. The sequences come from CD8+ T cells sorted from blood, collected around week 36, from a patient treated with tofacitinib. These receptors came from a human donor with alopecia areata.

CDR3 coding DNA: TGTGCCAGCAGCCTTCCCGGGACAGGGGCCGATTCCCTCAGGGATACGCAGTATTTT. Translation: CASSLPGTGADSLRDTQYF. The chain carries TRBV28 and TRBJ2-3, with 10 bases fitting TRBD1. Germline CDR1 is MDHEN and CDR2 is SYDVKM. The CDR3 has 19 amino acids. The junction had 21 bases not matched to a gene; V was cut back by 6 bases and J by 6 bases.

V is TRBV2 and J is TRBJ2-7, with D maybe TRBD1 (6 bases). V was shortened by 4 bases and J by 3 bases, with 10 bases between the two germline ends. CDR1 is SNHLY and CDR2 is FYNNEI in the germline V gene. This CDR3 is built from 13 residues. The CDR3 loop reads CASSADRFYEQYF. CDR3 in DNA: TGTGCCAGCAGTGCAGACAGGTTCTACGAGCAGTACTTC.

The chain carries TRBV11-2 and TRBJ2-7; perhaps TRBD1 as D (6 bases). The length of the CDR3 is 12 residues. V lost 5 bases to trimming and J lost 7 bases, with 12 bases between them. CDR1 and CDR2 from the germline V gene are SGHAT and FQNNGV. This CDR3 reads CASSRDRIEQYF. Here the CDR3 DNA reads TGTGCCAGCAGCAGAGACAGGATTGAGCAGTACTTC. Supplemented by reference TRBV11-2 and TRBJ2-7, the full variable domain reads EAGVAQSPRYKIIEKRQSVAFWCNPISGHATLYWYQQILGQGPKLLIQFQNNGVVDDSQLPKDRFSAERLKGVDSTLKIQPAKLEDSAVYLCASSRDRIEQYFGPGTRLTVT.

V is TRBV20-1 and J is TRBJ2-5; D might be TRBD1 (6 bases). Germline CDR1 reads DFQATT; CDR2 reads SNEGSKA (reference sequence). CDR3 size: 10 residues. Trimming removed 7 bases from V and 5 bases from J, with 8 bases in between. The CDR3 coding sequence is TGCAGTGGGACAGCCGAGACCCAGTACTTC. Its protein product is CSGTAETQYF.

The chain recombines TRBV27 with TRBJ2-2, with 7 bases fitting TRBD1. Per germline, CDR1 MNHEY and CDR2 SMNVEV (reference sequence). The V and J ends lost 6 bases and 3 bases, in that order; junction bases with no gene match: 7. The CDR3 has 15 residues. CDR3 loop: CASSDRVGDTGELFF. CDR3 bases: TGTGCCAGCAGCGACAGGGTTGGGGACACCGGGGAGCTGTTTTTT.

V gene TRBV5-4 combines with J gene TRBJ2-1; 7 nucleotides line up with TRBD2. V lost 4 bases to trimming and J lost 0 bases; unmatched junction nucleotides: 7. Germline V gene lookup returns CDR1 SGHNT and CDR2 YYREEE (reference sequence). The CDR3 loop spans 16 amino acids. The chain's CDR3 is CASSRGDLSSYNEQFF. The CDR3 DNA reads as TGTGCCAGCAGCCGGGGGGACCTAAGCTCCTACAATGAGCAGTTCTTC.

The chain couples TRBV7-9 to TRBJ2-7; 9 bases map to TRBD2. Unmatched junction bases numbered 6, after V lost 4 bases and J lost 2 bases. This CDR3 is built from 15 residues. The germline V gene has CDR1 SEHNR and CDR2 FQNEAQ (reference sequence). The CDR3 sequence is CASSSLTSGPYEQYF. The CDR3 DNA reads TGTGCCAGCAGCTCATTGACTAGCGGACCCTACGAGCAGTACTTC.

With regard to this clone: Other nucleotide sequences in the sample specify the same CDR3. This chain joins TRBV11-2 and TRBJ1-2; tentative D call: TRBD1 (5 bases). V was clipped by 1 base and J by 6 bases, with 9 bases between them. The CDR3 has 13 amino acids. The germline gives CDR1 SGHAT, CDR2 FQNNGV. The CDR3 sequence is CASSLGGLDGYTF. The DNA for the CDR3 is TGTGCCAGCAGCTTAGGGGGCCTAGATGGCTACACCTTC.

This chain joins TRBV29-1 and TRBJ1-1; D unresolved. V was cut by 7 bases and J by 4 bases, with 13 bases left in between. The CDR3 runs to 12 residues. Per the germline V gene, CDR1 is SQVTM and CDR2 is ANQGSEA. In DNA form, the CDR3 reads TGCAGCGCTCTCGGTGGCGTCACTGAAGCTTTCTTT. This gives the protein CSALGGVTEAFF.

In this sample, this clone turned up a few times. The V gene is TRBV6-1, the J gene TRBJ2-7, with 7 bases matching TRBD2. This CDR3 comprises 13 residues. J lost 5 bases, V lost 4 bases, and 5 bases had no gene match. The germline gives CDR1 MNHNS, CDR2 SASEGT. CDR3 in DNA: TGTGCCAGCAGTGTGAGCGGGATCAACGAGCAGTACTTC. Translation: CASSVSGINEQYF.

The V and J genes are TRBV29-1 and TRBJ2-5; perhaps TRBD2 as D (6 bases). In germline, CDR1 is SQVTM, CDR2 ANQGSEA. The CDR3 has 12 amino acids. The germline V and J ends were trimmed by 5 bases and 5 bases, with 12 bases remaining between them. DNA for the CDR3: TGCAGCGTTTGGGGGGTTTGGGAGACCCAGTACTTC. Its translation: CSVWGVWETQYF.

The rearrangement links TRBV9 to TRBJ2-7; tentatively, D is TRBD2 (5 bases). The CDR3 sequence is 15 residues long. V lost 4 bases to trimming and J lost 3 bases, with 17 bases between them. Germline CDR1 reads SGDLS; CDR2 reads YYNGEE. CDR3 amino acids: CASSSRDSNLYEQYF. For the CDR3, the DNA is TGTGCCAGCAGCTCCCGGGATAGCAACCTCTACGAGCAGTACTTC.

The chain has TRBV7-9 and TRBJ2-5; either TRBD1 or TRBD2 may fit D (5 bases each). Germline CDR1 reads SEHNR; CDR2 reads FQNEAQ (reference sequence). Trimming cost V 8 bases and J 5 bases, with 12 bases left between them. The CDR3 consists of 12 residues. The CDR3 protein is CASGTNAETQYF. The CDR3 DNA is TGTGCCAGCGGGACGAATGCGGAGACCCAGTACTTC.

This CDR3 is CASSLFPSTEAFF. DNA for the CDR3: TGTGCCAGCAGTTTATTCCCCAGCACTGAAGCTTTCTTT. The chain uses TRBV27 and TRBJ1-1; D is ambiguous. Germline V gene sequence: CDR1 MNHEY, CDR2 SMNVEV (reference sequence). The CDR3 extends over 13 amino acids. V was clipped by 1 base and J by 4 bases, with 7 bases between them.

The CDR3 reads CAFCFSGRAYNEQFF. DNA for the CDR3: TGTGCCTTCTGCTTTAGCGGGAGGGCCTACAATGAGCAGTTCTTC. This rearrangement joins TRBV30 to TRBJ2-1; 11 bases map to TRBD2. The germline CDR1 and CDR2 sequences are GTSNPN and SVGIG (reference sequence). V shed 7 bases, J shed 2 bases, and the junction held 7 bases outside the gene matches. This CDR3 contains 15 residues.

This clone occurred a few times. The chain has TRBV2 and TRBJ2-3; TRBD2 aligns across 7 bases. The V and J ends lost 8 bases and 6 bases, in that order; junction bases with no gene match: 14. From germline, CDR1 is SNHLY and CDR2 FYNNEI. This CDR3 region has 15 residues. This CDR3 reads CASVDQPGGGDTQYF. The CDR3 region has the DNA TGTGCCAGCGTTGATCAGCCGGGGGGTGGGGATACGCAGTATTTT.

About this clone: The identical CDR3 is also encoded by other nucleotide sequences in the sample. The rearrangement links TRBV6-5 to TRBJ2-5; D is unclear. This CDR3 contains 11 residues. Germline V gene data show CDR1 as MNHEY and CDR2 as SVGAGI. V was cut by 5 bases and J by 4 bases, with 5 bases left in between. CDR3 in DNA: TGTGCCAGCAGTACGGGAGAGACCCAGTACTTC. Its translation is CASSTGETQYF.

The CDR3 here is CSVEKPGVGYNEQFF. The CDR3 DNA reads as TGCAGCGTTGAGAAGCCCGGGGTAGGATACAATGAGCAGTTCTTC. The chain uses TRBV29-1 and TRBJ2-1; D possibly corresponds to TRBD2 (5 bases). Germline CDR1 is SQVTM and CDR2 is ANQGSEA. V was clipped by 3 bases and J by 4 bases, with 16 bases between them. CDR3 size: 15 residues.

The rearrangement joins TRBV7-7 to TRBJ2-5, with TRBD1 as a possible D gene (5 bases). CDR3 length: 14 residues. The V gene's germline CDR1 is SSHAT and CDR2 FNYEAQ (reference sequence). V shed 7 bases and J shed 1 base, with 13 bases lying between them. DNA for the CDR3: TGTGCCAGCACCGTGGGGCCGGGCCAAGAGACCCAGTACTTC. It translates to CASTVGPGQETQYF.

The sample holds one count of this clone. The rearrangement uses TRBV7-9 and TRBJ2-2; D is uncertain. CDR1 is SEHNR and CDR2 is FQNEAQ in the germline V gene (reference sequence). V was trimmed by 5 bases and J by 7 bases, leaving 14 bases between them. This CDR3 has 14 amino acids. This CDR3 is CASSPSVVGGELFF. CDR3 coding DNA: TGTGCCAGCAGCCCCTCCGTCGTGGGCGGGGAGCTGTTTTTT. Combining the CDR3 with reference TRBV7-9 and TRBJ2-2 gives the whole variable domain DTGVSQNPRHKITKRGQNVTFRCDPISEHNRLYWYRQTLGQGPEFLTYFQNEAQLEKSRLLSDRFSAERPKGSFSTLEIQRTEQGDSAMYLCASSPSVVGGELFFGEGSRLTVL.

This chain joins TRBV28 and TRBJ1-5; D is uncertain. Germline assignment: CDR1 MDHEN and CDR2 SYDVKM. The V and J ends lost 6 bases and 4 bases respectively, with 10 bases between them. This CDR3 contains 13 residues. This CDR3 reads CASRPPGNQPQHF. The CDR3 DNA reads as TGTGCCAGCAGACCTCCTGGAAATCAGCCCCAGCATTTT.